Listed below are T cell receptor beta chains from one sample, sequenced in a study of T-cell memory formation after mild COVID-19. TCRdb fed the 5' RACE reads into MiXCR, producing one record per CDR3 protein. Among 250,000 to 400,000 distinct CDR3 sequences listed, 13% to 15% were seen once. The sequenced sample consisted of PBMCs or a T cell subset sorted from them (not recorded which). These TCRs come from a man between 18 and 35 years old who had mild COVID-19 (a few samples of this study predate the infection). Cell type and time point are not known. CDR3s include the opening cysteine and the closing phenylalanine or tryptophan. Fields, in order: clone size, V gene, J gene, D gene, CDR3 DNA, CDR3 protein. D genes are given only for firm matches. A row's size may be missing; if present it is once, few, many or a size class.

few	TRBV15	TRBJ1-1	.	TGTGCCACCAGCATGGGGGGGCAAGTTGAAGCTTTCTTT	CATSMGGQVEAFF
.	TRBV5-1	TRBJ2-2	.	TGTGCCAGCAGCTATACAACGAACACCGGGGAGCTGTTTTTT	CASSYTTNTGELFF
.	TRBV12-5	TRBJ1-2	.	TGTGCTAGTGGTTTGGAAGGACAGATGGGCTACACCTTC	CASGLEGQMGYTF
.	TRBV12-3/TRBV12-4	TRBJ1-2	.	TGTGCCAGCAGTTTAGGGTACTATGGCTACACCTTC	CASSLGYYGYTF
.	TRBV5-1	TRBJ2-2	TRBD2	TGCGCCAGCAGCAATCCGGGACTAGCGTCCGCCGGGGAGCTGTTTTTT	CASSNPGLASAGELFF
many	TRBV30	TRBJ1-5	.	TGTGCCTGGGGGAGGGAGAGCAATCAGCCCCAGCATTTT	CAWGRESNQPQHF
.	TRBV20-1	TRBJ2-3	TRBD2	TGCAGTGCTAGGCCGTGGACTAGCTACCCCACAGATACGCAGTATTTT	CSARPWTSYPTDTQYF
few	TRBV3-1	TRBJ2-1	.	TGTGCCAGCAGCCAATACGGAGGCAGTACCTACAATGAGCAGTTCTTC	CASSQYGGSTYNEQFF
few	TRBV28	TRBJ2-6	.	TGTGCCAGCACCCTCTCTGGGGCCAACGTCCTGACTTTC	CASTLSGANVLTF
.	TRBV7-3	TRBJ2-1	TRBD2	TGTGCCAGCAGCTCCACCGGGACTAGCGGGGTTTTGAATGAGCAGTTCTTC	CASSSTGTSGVLNEQFF
few	TRBV5-6	TRBJ2-7	TRBD1	TGTGCCAGCAGCTTTCCGGGACAGGAGTTATTCTACGAGCAGTACTTC	CASSFPGQELFYEQYF
few	TRBV12-3/TRBV12-4	TRBJ2-1	.	TGTGCCAGCAGTAAAGCGGTACACTACAATGAGCAGTTCTTC	CASSKAVHYNEQFF
many	TRBV20-1	TRBJ2-5	.	TGCAGTGCTACCAAAGGTCGAGCTCAAGAGACCCAGTACTTC	CSATKGRAQETQYF
.	TRBV5-1	TRBJ1-2	.	TGCGCCAGCAGCTTCTCGGGACCTGGCTACACCTTC	CASSFSGPGYTF
many	TRBV4-3	TRBJ2-5	TRBD2	TGCGCCAGCAGCCAAGGTCTAGCGGGGCAAACCCAGTACTTC	CASSQGLAGQTQYF
.	TRBV5-1	TRBJ2-2	.	TGCGCCAGCAGCCCGGGACCTCCCGACCGGTCCGGGGAGCTGTTTTTT	CASSPGPPDRSGELFF
few	TRBV12-3/TRBV12-4	TRBJ1-2	TRBD1	TGTGCCAGCAGTTTAGGACAGGGGGACAATGGCTACACCTTC	CASSLGQGDNGYTF
many	TRBV5-1	TRBJ2-5	.	TGCGCCAGCAGCTTGGCCGTATCGTCGTCCAAAGAGACCCAGTACTTC	CASSLAVSSSKETQYF
few	TRBV9	TRBJ2-5	TRBD2	TGTGCCAGCAGCGTAGAGCCTAGCGGGGGTAAGACCCAGTACTTC	CASSVEPSGGKTQYF
.	TRBV6-1	TRBJ1-1	.	TGTGCCAGCAGTGAAGCCGGGCAGACTGAAGCTTTCTTT	CASSEAGQTEAFF
many	TRBV11-3	TRBJ1-1	.	TGTGCCAGCAGCCCGGGGGCTACTGAAGCTTTCTTT	CASSPGATEAFF
.	TRBV18	TRBJ2-7	.	TGTGCCAGCTCACCGAACGCGTACGAGCAGTACTTC	CASSPNAYEQYF
many	TRBV7-9	TRBJ2-1	TRBD2	TGTGCCAGCAGCTTATATAGCGGGGGGTACTCCTACAATGAGCAGTTCTTC	CASSLYSGGYSYNEQFF
.	TRBV18	TRBJ1-1	.	TGTGCCAGCTCACCACCGGGTGGGCGGAACACTGAAGCTTTCTTT	CASSPPGGRNTEAFF
many	TRBV18	TRBJ1-1	.	TGTGCCAGCTCACCCCTGGGGAACACTGAAGCTTTCTTT	CASSPLGNTEAFF
.	TRBV5-1	TRBJ2-2	TRBD1	TGCGCCAGCAGCAGGATAACAGGGGGGCCCACCGGGGAGCTGTTTTTT	CASSRITGGPTGELFF
.	TRBV4-3	TRBJ1-1	.	TGCGCCAGCAGCCATGCCCGGTCGCAAGGTTTCACTGAAGCTTTCTTT	CASSHARSQGFTEAFF
many	TRBV4-3	TRBJ2-7	TRBD2	TGCGCCAGCAGCCAAGGTCGGGGGGTCTACGAGCAGTACTTC	CASSQGRGVYEQYF
many	TRBV7-2	TRBJ2-5	.	TGTGCCAGCAGCTACCAGTACCAAGAGACCCAGTACTTC	CASSYQYQETQYF
.	TRBV7-3	TRBJ2-5	TRBD2	TGTGCCAGCAGCATGGGACTAGCAGAGACCCAGTACTTC	CASSMGLAETQYF
few	TRBV19	TRBJ1-5	TRBD1	TGTGCCAGTATTCGGGACAGGGGAATTCCTCATCAGCCCCAGCATTTT	CASIRDRGIPHQPQHF
.	TRBV12-3/TRBV12-4	TRBJ2-3	.	TGTGCCAGCAGGTCAAGGGGTAGCACAGATACGCAGTATTTT	CASRSRGSTDTQYF
many	TRBV4-1	TRBJ2-7	TRBD1	TGCGCCAGCAGCCAAGATGACAGGGAGACATACGAGCAGTACTTC	CASSQDDRETYEQYF
many	TRBV7-2	TRBJ1-3	.	TGTGCCAGCAGCTTATCGCCGGCGGCGGACACCATATATTTT	CASSLSPAADTIYF
.	TRBV30	TRBJ1-3	.	TGTGCCTGGGAGAGGAGCCGCTCTGGAAACACCATATATTTT	CAWERSRSGNTIYF
few	TRBV3-1	TRBJ1-6	.	TGTGCCAGCAGCCCCGGTAATAGGGGCACAGTAAATTCACCCCTCCACTTT	CASSPGNRGTVNSPLHF
many	TRBV7-9	TRBJ2-1	.	TGTGCCAGCAGCTTAGTGGCGGGACTCGGGACCTACAATGAGCAGTTCTTC	CASSLVAGLGTYNEQFF
many	TRBV2	TRBJ2-4	TRBD1	TGTGCCAGCAGTCTTACAGGGGTGGGCCTAGCCAAAAACATTCAGTACTTC	CASSLTGVGLAKNIQYF
.	TRBV20-1	TRBJ2-3	TRBD1	TGCAGCGGTGGGGGACAGGGCACAGATACGCAGTATTTT	CSGGGQGTDTQYF
few	TRBV18	TRBJ1-6	TRBD1	TGTGCCAGCTCATCGACAGGGGGCAGTTCACCCCTCCACTTT	CASSSTGGSSPLHF
few	TRBV7-2	TRBJ1-1	.	TGTGCCAGCAGCTGGGGGTTGAACACTGAAGCTTTCTTT	CASSWGLNTEAFF
few	TRBV7-8	TRBJ2-1	.	TGTGCCAGCAGCGGAGAGCTGCACTACAATGAGCAGTTCTTC	CASSGELHYNEQFF
.	TRBV6-5	TRBJ2-5	.	TGTGCCACCTCCAAGGAGTTCCGAGGAGAGACCCAGTACTTC	CATSKEFRGETQYF
once	TRBV5-5	TRBJ2-7	.	TGTGCCAGCACACGCGGGGCCTACGAGCAGTACTTC	CASTRGAYEQYF
few	TRBV10-3	TRBJ2-3	.	TGTGCCTCGGGGGCAGATACGCAGTATTTT	CASGADTQYF
.	TRBV7-9	TRBJ2-5	TRBD1	TGTGCCAGCAGCCAGAAAGGGACAGGGGTTTATCAGACCCAGTACTTC	CASSQKGTGVYQTQYF
many	TRBV9	TRBJ2-2	.	TGTGCCAGCAGCGCCGGTATTGGGGCGCGGGTCGGGGAGCTGTTTTTT	CASSAGIGARVGELFF
few	TRBV4-3	TRBJ2-5	.	TGCGCCAGCAGCCAAGATTTGACTCGAGAGACCCAGTACTTC	CASSQDLTRETQYF
many	TRBV12-3/TRBV12-4	TRBJ2-7	.	TGTGCCAGCAGTTTAGACCACGAGCAGTACTTC	CASSLDHEQYF
few	TRBV10-3	TRBJ1-2	.	TGTGCCACCGTACGGGAAGAGGGCAATGGCTACACCTTC	CATVREEGNGYTF